The 15 T cell receptor beta chains below come from one sample, sequenced in a study of PD-L1 blockade in urothelial cancer. TCRdb's copy holds only in-frame clones and misses some; the assay was immunoSEQ multiplex PCR. The table has approximately 50,000 clones, about 88% seen once. Time point indicated: pretreatment peripheral blood. The source was PBMCs, collected around atezolizumab (anti-PD-L1) treatment. The receptor set was obtained from a man between 65 and 85 years old with urothelial cancer.

This clone was seen a handful of times. The V and J genes are TRBV7-9 and TRBJ2-7; possible D gene TRBD1, 6 bases. The V end was cut by 2 bases, the J end by 7 bases, with 12 bases between. The CDR3 is 13 amino acids. Germline V lookup: CDR1 SEHNR, CDR2 FQNEAQ (reference sequence). Here the CDR3 reads CASSLQGIREQYF. For the CDR3, the DNA is TGTGCCAGCAGCTTACAGGGGATAAGGGAGCAGTACTTC.

This clone was detected a few times. Here the CDR3 DNA reads TGTGCCAGTAGTATAGATCTCGCAGGGATCCTTTTTCAGCCCCAGCATTTT. Translating gives CASSIDLAGILFQPQHF. The chain is built from TRBV19 and TRBJ1-5, with D maybe TRBD1 (5 bases). Trimming removed 0 bases from V and 6 bases from J, with 18 bases in between. Germline V gives CDR1 LNHDA, CDR2 SQIVND (reference sequence). The length of the CDR3 is 17 residues.

The CDR3, as DNA: TGTGCCAGCAGCCAGGGGGGCAACACCGGGGAGCTGTTTTTT. Its translation: CASSQGGNTGELFF. V usage is TRBV27 and J usage is TRBJ2-2, with a tentative D call TRBD1 (7 bases). The CDR3 totals 14 residues. V dropped 6 bases and J dropped 2 bases, with 10 bases sitting between them. Germline values: CDR1 MNHEY, CDR2 SMNVEV (reference sequence).

V is TRBV14 and J is TRBJ2-1, with TRBD2 identical over 11 bases. With V trimmed by 5 bases and J by 4 bases, 4 bases remained unmatched. The CDR3 has 15 residues. The germline gives CDR1 SGHDN, CDR2 FVKESK. The CDR3 reads CASSSTSGTYNEQFF. The CDR3, as DNA: TGTGCCAGCAGCTCGACTAGCGGGACTTACAATGAGCAGTTCTTC.

The chain carries TRBV7-3 and TRBJ2-3; D is uncertain. CDR1 is SGHTA and CDR2 is FQGTGA in the germline V gene. Trimming took 2 bases from V and 3 from J, leaving 9 bases between them. CDR3 length equals 14 residues. The CDR3 region is CASSLDGRTDTQYF. CDR3 coding DNA: TGTGCCAGCAGCTTAGATGGGCGTACAGATACGCAGTATTTT.

This rearrangement joins TRBV27 to TRBJ2-5; TRBD2 matches 11 bases. J was trimmed by 3 bases and V by 3 bases; bases with no gene match: 9. Germline lookup yields CDR1 MNHEY and CDR2 SMNVEV (reference sequence). The CDR3 runs 17 residues. CDR3 nucleotides: TGTGCCAGCAGTTTTAGTAGCGGGAGGGCGGAGAAAGAGACCCAGTACTTC. This gives the protein CASSFSSGRAEKETQYF.

The rearrangement uses TRBV30 and TRBJ1-1, with 7 bases fitting TRBD1. Germline trimming cut 7 bases from V and 4 bases from J; bases unmatched to any gene: 6. The germline V gene encodes CDR1 GTSNPN and CDR2 SVGIG (reference sequence). The CDR3 covers 12 residues. The CDR3 protein is CAYDRVGTEAFF. In DNA, the CDR3 is TGTGCCTACGACAGGGTTGGCACTGAAGCTTTCTTT.

This clone was observed a few times. DNA of the CDR3: TGTGCCAGCAGCCCCCAGGGCTGGGCTAGCACCGGGGAGCTGTTTTTT. This encodes CASSPQGWASTGELFF. The J gene is TRBJ2-2, the V gene TRBV7-3, with a weak D call TRBD1 (5 bases). There are 16 residues in the CDR3. Germline CDR1 is SGHTA and CDR2 is FQGTGA. The ends were cut back, 5 bases at V and 4 bases at J, with 17 bases in the middle.

CDR3 bases: TGTGCCAGCAGTTTATACGGGTCGGACAATCAGCCCCAGCATTTT. Its translation: CASSLYGSDNQPQHF. This chain uses TRBV28 with TRBJ1-5, with no clear D. Germline CDR1 reads MDHEN; CDR2 reads SYDVKM. The CDR3 is 15 residues long. Between the trimmed V and J ends, which lost 1 base and 3 bases, there was a span of 10 bases.

J is TRBJ1-4 and V is TRBV7-2; TRBD1 matches 9 bases. V lost 5 bases, J lost 7 bases, and 5 bases stayed unmatched. Germline V gene lookup returns CDR1 SGHTA and CDR2 FQGNSA. CDR3 size: 14 residues. The CDR3 sequence: CASSTGTGTEKLFF. In DNA, the CDR3 is TGTGCCAGCAGCACCGGGACAGGGACTGAAAAACTGTTTTTT.

The J gene is TRBJ2-7, the V gene TRBV29-1; the D gene is possibly TRBD2 (6 bases). This CDR3 spans 13 amino acids. Germline-derived CDR1 and CDR2 are SQVTM and ANQGSEA. V lost 7 bases, J lost 4 bases, and 17 bases lay in between. CDR3 residues: CSAGAGPGYEQYF. The CDR3 DNA reads as TGCAGCGCTGGCGCGGGACCTGGGTACGAGCAGTACTTC.

The V call is TRBV6-5, the J call TRBJ2-1, with 9 bases identical to TRBD2. CDR1 and CDR2 from the germline V gene are MNHEY and SVGAGI. V lost 7 bases to trimming and J lost 9 bases; unmatched junction nucleotides: 10. This CDR3 is built from 14 residues. The CDR3 sequence: CASTQAGGPGEQFF. The CDR3 DNA reads as TGTGCCAGCACTCAGGCGGGGGGGCCCGGTGAGCAGTTCTTC.

Only one count was recorded for this clone. The chain has TRBV5-5 and TRBJ2-7; TRBD1 matches at 7 bases. The CDR3 spans 16 residues. V trimming: 4 bases; J trimming: 0 bases; junction bases outside the gene matches: 10. Germline V gene lookup returns CDR1 SGHKS and CDR2 YYEKEE (reference sequence). The CDR3 DNA is TGTGCCAGCAGCCAGACAGGGACCGAGAGCTCCTACGAGCAGTACTTC. The encoded protein is CASSQTGTESSYEQYF.

The chain is built from TRBV19 and TRBJ1-5, with 9 nucleotides matching TRBD1. Germline CDR1 and CDR2: LNHDA and SQIVND (reference sequence). V was clipped by 5 bases and J by 11 bases; unmatched bases: 16. The length of the CDR3 is 16 residues. In nucleotides, the CDR3 is TGTGCCAGTAGTGGGGACAGGGCAAAAGTTCGAACGGCCCAGCATTTT. Amino acid sequence: CASSGDRAKVRTAQHF.

This chain joins TRBV28 and TRBJ1-2, with 8 bases aligning to TRBD1. Germline V CDR1 and CDR2: MDHEN, SYDVKM. The CDR3 contains 14 residues. V trimming: 4 bases; J trimming: 7 bases; junction bases outside the gene matches: 8. DNA of the CDR3: TGTGCCAGCAGTTACCTCACAGGGGGAGGTGGCTACACCTTC. Translation gives CASSYLTGGGGYTF.